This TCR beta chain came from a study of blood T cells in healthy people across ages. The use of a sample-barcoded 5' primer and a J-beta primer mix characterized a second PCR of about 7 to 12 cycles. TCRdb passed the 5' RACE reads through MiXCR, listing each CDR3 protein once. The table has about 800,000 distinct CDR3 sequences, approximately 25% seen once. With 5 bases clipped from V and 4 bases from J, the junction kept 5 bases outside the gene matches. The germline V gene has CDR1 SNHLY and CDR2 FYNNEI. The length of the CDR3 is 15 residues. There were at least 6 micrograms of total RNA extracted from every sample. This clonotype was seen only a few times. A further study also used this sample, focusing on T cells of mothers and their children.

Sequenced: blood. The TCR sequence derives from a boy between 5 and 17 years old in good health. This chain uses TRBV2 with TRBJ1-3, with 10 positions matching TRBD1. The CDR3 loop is CASSPMTGGGNTIYF. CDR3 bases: TGTGCCAGCAGTCCCATGACAGGGGGCGGAAACACCATATATTTT.